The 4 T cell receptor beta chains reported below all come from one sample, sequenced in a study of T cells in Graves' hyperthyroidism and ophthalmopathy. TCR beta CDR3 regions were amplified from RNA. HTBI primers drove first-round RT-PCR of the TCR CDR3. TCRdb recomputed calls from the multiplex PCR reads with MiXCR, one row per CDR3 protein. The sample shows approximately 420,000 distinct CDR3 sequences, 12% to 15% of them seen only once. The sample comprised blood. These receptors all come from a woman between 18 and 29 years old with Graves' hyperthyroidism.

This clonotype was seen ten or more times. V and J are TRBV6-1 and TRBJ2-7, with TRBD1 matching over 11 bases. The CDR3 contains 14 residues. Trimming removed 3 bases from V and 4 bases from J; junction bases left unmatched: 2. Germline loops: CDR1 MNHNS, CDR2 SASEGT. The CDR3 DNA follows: TGTGCCAGCAGTGACCGGGACAGGGGGTACGAGCAGTACTTC. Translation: CASSDRDRGYEQYF.

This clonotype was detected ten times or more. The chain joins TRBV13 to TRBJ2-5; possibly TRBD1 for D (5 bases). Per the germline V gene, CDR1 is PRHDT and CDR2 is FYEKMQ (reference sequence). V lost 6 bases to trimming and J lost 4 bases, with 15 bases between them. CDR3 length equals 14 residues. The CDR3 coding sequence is TGTGCCAGCAGTCTTCAGGGAACTTTAGAGACCCAGTACTTC. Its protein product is CASSLQGTLETQYF.

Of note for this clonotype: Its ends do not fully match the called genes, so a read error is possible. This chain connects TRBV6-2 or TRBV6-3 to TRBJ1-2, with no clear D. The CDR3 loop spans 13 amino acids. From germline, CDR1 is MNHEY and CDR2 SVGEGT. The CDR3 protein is CASTKDGSYSYTF. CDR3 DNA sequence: TGTGCCAGCACTAAGGACGGTTCCTATAGCTACACCTTC.

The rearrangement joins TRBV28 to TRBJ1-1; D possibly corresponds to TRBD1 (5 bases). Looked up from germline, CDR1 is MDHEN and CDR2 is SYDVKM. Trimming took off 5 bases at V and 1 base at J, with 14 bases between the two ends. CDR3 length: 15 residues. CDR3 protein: CASSRNERGNTEAFF. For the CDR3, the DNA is TGTGCCAGCAGTCGAAATGAGAGGGGGAACACTGAAGCTTTCTTT.